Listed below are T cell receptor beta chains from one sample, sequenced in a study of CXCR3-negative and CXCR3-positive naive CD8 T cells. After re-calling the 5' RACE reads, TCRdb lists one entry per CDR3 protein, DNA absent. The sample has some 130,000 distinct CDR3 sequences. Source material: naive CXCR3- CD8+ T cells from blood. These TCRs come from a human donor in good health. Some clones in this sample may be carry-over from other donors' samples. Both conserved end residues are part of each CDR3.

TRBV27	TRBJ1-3	CASSLSASAAVSGNTIYF
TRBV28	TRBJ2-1	CASSLFPPRREGLGWEQFF
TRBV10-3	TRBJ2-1	CAISDRRGGSYNEQFF
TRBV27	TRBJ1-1	CASKLDLNTEAFF
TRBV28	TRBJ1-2	CASSLLHGSYGYTF
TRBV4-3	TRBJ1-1	CASSQDRRTVNTEAFF
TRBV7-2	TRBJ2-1	CASSSTPSDLPGWNEQFF
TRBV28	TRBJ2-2	CASSLLPPQDNTGELFF
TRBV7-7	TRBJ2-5	CASSRNPGPQETQYF
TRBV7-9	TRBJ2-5	CASSSPTVATQYF
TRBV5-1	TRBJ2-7	CASSYIPGSGISYEQYF
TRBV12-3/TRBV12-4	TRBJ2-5	CVFLCGEETQYF
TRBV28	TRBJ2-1	CASSTDAPDRVLAGGYNEQFF
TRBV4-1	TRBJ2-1	CASSQEGRSYNEQFF
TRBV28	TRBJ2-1	CASSKNRGSYNEQFF
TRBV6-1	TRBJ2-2	CASGNRQGVLTGELFF
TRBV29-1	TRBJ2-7	CSVGVTGDYEQYF
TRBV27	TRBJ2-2	CASSCTSGSRLDTGELFF
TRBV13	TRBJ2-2	CASSPGGGGDTGELFF
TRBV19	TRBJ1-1	CASSLLWGRATMNTEAFF
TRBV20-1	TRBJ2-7	CSAPDRDRGYEQYF
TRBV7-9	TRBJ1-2	CASSPDDRESGYTF
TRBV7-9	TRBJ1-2	CASSYSNRGDGYTF
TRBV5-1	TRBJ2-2	CASSLPRSGTSVTGELFF
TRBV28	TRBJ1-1	CASRSPDRARDPEAFF
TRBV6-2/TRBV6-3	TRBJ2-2	CASSYTWGGELFF
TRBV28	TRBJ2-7	CASSRTVDRLGHEQYF
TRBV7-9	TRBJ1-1	CASSSILDREAFF
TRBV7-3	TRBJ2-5	CASSLNAQETQYF